The present T cell receptor beta chain was sequenced within a study of early stage breast cancer tumors. Study-wide background: Among some 12 ER+/PR+/HER2- tumors, eight were ductal, four lobular.

CDR3 length: 13 amino acids. Germline values: CDR1 GTSNPN, CDR2 SVGIG (reference sequence). V was trimmed by 4 bases and J by 10 bases, leaving 14 bases between them. Regarding the study as a whole: Commonly generated sequences made up most enriched TCRB sequences shared between patients.

In its sample, this clone was seen a few times. Its antigen is currently unknown. Produced via immunoSEQ multiplex PCR; TCRdb's table is partial and in-frame only. The sample holds about 72,000 clones, approximately 80% seen once. V is TRBV30 and J is TRBJ1-6; tentatively, D is TRBD1 (5 bases). Source material: blood. The TCR sequence derives from a person aged 55 to 69 with breast cancer. The CDR3 spells CAWMWGTKSPLHF. Here the CDR3 DNA reads TGTGCCTGGATGTGGGGGACGAAGTCACCCCTCCACTTT. Together with reference TRBV30 and TRBJ1-6, the CDR3 gives the full variable domain: SQTIHQWPATLVQPVGSPLSLECTVEGTSNPNLYWYRQAAGRGLQLLFYSVGIGQISSEVPQNLSASRPQDRQFILSSKKLLLSDSGFYLCAWMWGTKSPLHFGNGTRLTVT.